This T cell receptor (beta chain) comes out of a study of T cells after yellow fever vaccination. Synthesis of TCR cDNA relied on 5'RACE template switching, which attached a universal primer site and UMIs. Using its own MiXCR run on the 5' RACE reads, TCRdb lists one record per CDR3 protein. The sample includes 300,000 to 350,000 distinct CDR3 sequences, 8% to 9.5% seen only once; the top ten take approximately 15%. Study conclusions and caveats: Some clonotypes, a small share, were shared between CD4 and CD8 compartments. Secondary responses were weaker yet peaked faster, day 5 versus 15.

Trimming left V 7 bases short and J 1 base short, with 10 bases between. This CDR3 is 13 amino acids long. Only a few counts were recorded for this clonotype. Its antigen is unidentified. The V call is TRBV12-3 or TRBV12-4, the J call TRBJ2-5; D gene unclear. Specimen: PBMCs, collected 45 days after the first yellow fever vaccination. The sequence came from a man aged 18-30 years who received the YFV17D yellow fever vaccine. Written as DNA, the CDR3 is TGTGCCAGCACCCCGGTTAGCCAAGAGACCCAGTACTTC. Translating gives CASTPVSQETQYF.